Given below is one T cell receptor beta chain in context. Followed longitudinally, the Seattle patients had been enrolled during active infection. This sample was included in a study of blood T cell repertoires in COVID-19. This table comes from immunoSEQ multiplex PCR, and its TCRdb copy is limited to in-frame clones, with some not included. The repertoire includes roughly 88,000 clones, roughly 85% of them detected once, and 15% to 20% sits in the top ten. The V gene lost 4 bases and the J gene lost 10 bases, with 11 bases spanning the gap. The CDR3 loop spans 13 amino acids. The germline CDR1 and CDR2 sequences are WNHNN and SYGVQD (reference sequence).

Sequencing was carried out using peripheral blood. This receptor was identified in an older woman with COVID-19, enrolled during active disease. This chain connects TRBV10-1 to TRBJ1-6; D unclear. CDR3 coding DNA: TGCGCCAGCAGTGCGACACCCAGCTCACCCCTCCACTTT. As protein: CASSATPSSPLHF.